One T cell receptor (beta chain) is described in this entry. CDR1 and CDR2 (germline): MRHNA, SNTAGT. The CDR3 totals 14 residues. With 7 bases clipped from V and 6 bases from J, the junction kept 7 bases outside the gene matches. Profiling relied on immunoSEQ multiplex PCR, and the TCRdb table lists in-frame clones only, not all of them. This sample's table reports roughly 200,000 clones. The data were taken from a study of control samples from healthy donors and cancer patients. This clonotype originated in a woman aged 25-40 years in good health. Sequenced: blood. V gene TRBV6-4 combines with J gene TRBJ1-5, with 9 bases identical to TRBD1. The CDR3, as DNA: TGTGCCAGCATTTCTGGGACAGGGTTTCAGCCCCAGCATTTT. It specifies CASISGTGFQPQHF.